These 9 T cell receptor beta chains came from one sample sequenced in a study of spatial heterogeneity in lung cancer. TCRdb recomputed calls from the 5' RACE reads with MiXCR, one row per CDR3 protein. The top ten hold roughly 37% of the sample, which has 50,000 to 60,000 distinct CDR3 sequences, more than 6.5% seen once. Time point meaning: blood at routine non-recurrence follow-up after resection. Sequencing was performed on whole RNA extracted from tumor and nontumor lung tissue, or from frozen PBMC, and the material was left unsorted. Sequencing used PBMCs, obtained at follow-up. The receptors shown here come from a female donor with early-stage non-small cell lung cancer.

This clonotype showed up just a few times. The V and J genes are TRBV5-1 and TRBJ2-3; 8 nucleotides agree with TRBD2. The CDR3 spans 16 residues. J lost 1 base, V lost 4 bases, and 8 bases had no gene match. The V gene's germline CDR1 is SGHRS and CDR2 YFSETQ. The DNA for the CDR3 is TGCGCCAGCAGCACCCGCGGAGCGGGGGGCACAGATACGCAGTATTTT. Residues: CASSTRGAGGTDTQYF.

The genes are TRBV9 and TRBJ2-3, with 7 nucleotides matching TRBD2. This CDR3 spans 16 amino acids. Germline CDR1 and CDR2: SGDLS and YYNGEE. After removal of 4 bases from V and 1 base from J, the junction contained 9 bases not matched to a gene. CDR3 DNA: TGTGCCAGCAGCCCCCAGGCCAGCGGGGGCACAGATACGCAGTATTTT. Its protein product is CASSPQASGGTDTQYF.

The chain has TRBV28 and TRBJ2-7, with 9 bases fitting TRBD1. Germline-derived CDR1 and CDR2 are MDHEN and SYDVKM. With V trimmed by 6 bases and J by 1 base, 7 bases remained unmatched. The CDR3 runs 15 residues. The CDR3 region is CASRRQGGGSYEQYF. The DNA of the CDR3 is TGTGCCAGCAGACGACAGGGGGGCGGGTCCTACGAGCAGTACTTC.

This clonotype was observed once. The gene calls are TRBV9 and TRBJ1-2; perhaps TRBD1 as D (6 bases). Germline V gene sequence: CDR1 SGDLS, CDR2 YYNGEE. The length of the CDR3 is 15 residues. V was clipped by 0 bases and J by 2 bases, with 11 bases between them. CDR3 sequence (DNA): TGTGCCAGCAGCGTAGGGACAGTGCAAAACTATGGCTACACCTTC. This gives the protein CASSVGTVQNYGYTF.

This clonotype was detected a few times. In nucleotides, the CDR3 is TGTGCCAGCAGTTACTTGTGGGCGGGGAAACTCCCCGGGAATGAGCAGTTCTTC. Amino acid sequence: CASSYLWAGKLPGNEQFF. This rearrangement joins TRBV6-2 or TRBV6-3 to TRBJ2-1; a weak D match, TRBD2 (6 bases). CDR1 MNHEY and CDR2 SVGEGT come from the germline V gene. The CDR3 sequence is 18 residues long. The V end lost 1 base, the J end lost 7 bases, and 23 bases lay between the germline ends.

In this sample, this clonotype turned up many times. CDR3 coding DNA: TGCGCCAGCAGCCTAAGGACTAGCGAAAACACCGGGGAGCTGTTTTTT. Its translation: CASSLRTSENTGELFF. This rearrangement joins TRBV4-1 to TRBJ2-2; TRBD2 aligns across 9 bases. V lost 4 bases to trimming and J lost 2 bases; unmatched junction nucleotides: 5. Germline V CDR1 and CDR2: MGHRA, YSYEKL. This CDR3 has 16 residues.

This clonotype was observed a few times. The V call is TRBV2, the J call TRBJ1-1, with D perhaps TRBD1 (6 bases). Germline CDR1 and CDR2: SNHLY and FYNNEI. The V gene lost 8 bases and the J gene lost 1 base, with 17 bases spanning the gap. This CDR3 region has 15 residues. In nucleotides, the CDR3 is TGTGCCAGCGCACTCGACAGGATCTCGAACACTGAAGCTTTCTTT. It translates to CASALDRISNTEAFF. Supplemented by reference TRBV2 and TRBJ1-1, the full variable domain reads EPEVTQTPSHQVTQMGQEVILRCVPISNHLYFYWYRQILGQKVEFLVSFYNNEISEKSEIFDDQFSVERPDGSNFTLKIRSTKLEDSAMYFCASALDRISNTEAFFGQGTRLTVV.

The table lists this clonotype with a few counts. The chain is built from TRBV2 and TRBJ2-2; D uncertain. Germline lookup yields CDR1 SNHLY and CDR2 FYNNEI. The CDR3 spans 14 residues. Trimming took off 6 bases at V and 1 base at J, with 9 bases between the two ends. CDR3 nucleotides: TGTGCCAGCAGATGGACCCAGAACACCGGGGAGCTGTTTTTT. It specifies CASRWTQNTGELFF.

The V and J genes are TRBV30 and TRBJ2-3, with no clear D. The CDR3 contains 14 residues. V lost 3 bases and J lost 4, with 14 bases in between. From germline, CDR1 is GTSNPN and CDR2 SVGIG (reference sequence). DNA of the CDR3: TGTGCCTGGAGCAGAACCTCCCGGGCAGATACGCAGTATTTT. This codes for CAWSRTSRADTQYF.